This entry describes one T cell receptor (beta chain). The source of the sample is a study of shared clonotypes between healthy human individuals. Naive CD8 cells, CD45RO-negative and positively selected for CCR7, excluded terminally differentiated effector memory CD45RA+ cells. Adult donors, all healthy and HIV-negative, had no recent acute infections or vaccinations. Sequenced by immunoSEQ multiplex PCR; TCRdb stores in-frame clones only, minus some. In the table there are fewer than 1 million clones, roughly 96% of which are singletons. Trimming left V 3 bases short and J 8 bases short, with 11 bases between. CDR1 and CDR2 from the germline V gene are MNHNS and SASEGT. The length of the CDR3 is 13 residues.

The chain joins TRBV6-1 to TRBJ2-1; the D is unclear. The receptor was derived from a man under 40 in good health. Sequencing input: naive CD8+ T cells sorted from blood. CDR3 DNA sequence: TGTGCCAGCAGTGAGTCCTCTTTCGATGAGCAGTTCTTC. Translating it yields CASSESSFDEQFF.